The 10 T cell receptor beta chains below all came from one sample that was sequenced in a study of CD8 T cells in ankylosing spondylitis. In TCRdb, the 5' RACE reads were re-called with MiXCR into one record per CDR3 protein. Seen here are under 300,000 distinct CDR3 sequences, around 11% observed once, and the top ten hold approximately 6.6%. Sequenced material: blood, either unsorted or a sorted T cell fraction (not recorded which). The receptors were sampled from a male donor with ankylosing spondylitis or in good health (not recorded which).

This clonotype was observed at least ten times. The chain has TRBV28 and TRBJ2-1; 12 nucleotides align to TRBD2. Germline loops: CDR1 MDHEN, CDR2 SYDVKM. V dropped 2 bases and J dropped 1; count of bases not matched to a gene: 12. The CDR3 consists of 20 residues. In DNA, the CDR3 is TGTGCCAGCAGTTTAGGTTCGGCTAGCGGGAGGGCCTCGTCCTACAATGAGCAGTTCTTC. Amino acid sequence: CASSLGSASGRASSYNEQFF.

Ten or more counts support this clonotype. V usage is TRBV20-1 and J usage is TRBJ1-4; D gene uncertain. The CDR3 sequence is 15 residues long. Germline CDR1 is DFQATT and CDR2 is SNEGSKA (reference sequence). The V end lost 3 bases, the J end lost 0 bases, and 11 bases lay between the germline ends. This chain's CDR3 is CSASPPGTTNEKLFF. CDR3 in DNA: TGCAGTGCTAGCCCCCCCGGGACAACTAATGAAAAACTGTTTTTT.

This clonotype was recorded a few times. This chain links TRBV12-3 or TRBV12-4 with TRBJ2-3; possible D gene TRBD1, 7 bases. V lost 5 bases to trimming and J lost 0 bases, with 18 bases between them. The CDR3 covers 17 residues. The CDR3: CASSRGLAGYSTDTQYF. DNA for the CDR3: TGTGCCAGCAGTAGGGGGCTTGCGGGATATAGCACAGATACGCAGTATTTT.

In this sample, this clonotype turned up a few times. The chain combines TRBV20-1 with TRBJ2-3; a weak D match, TRBD1 (6 bases). The CDR3 runs to 15 residues. CDR1 is DFQATT and CDR2 is SNEGSKA in the germline V gene (reference sequence). Trimming shortened V by 1 base and J by 1 base, and 12 bases separated the two germline ends. The CDR3 DNA sequence: TGCAGTGCTAGAGGGGGGCCGGCGGGCACAGATACGCAGTATTTT. Translated: CSARGGPAGTDTQYF.

This clonotype came up many times. The chain links TRBV7-8 to TRBJ1-1; the D is unclear. This CDR3 is 13 amino acids long. Trimming took 2 bases from V and 1 from J, leaving 5 bases between them. CDR1 is SGHVS, CDR2 FQNEAQ, per germline. This chain's CDR3 is CASSLLENTEAFF. CDR3 nucleotide sequence: TGTGCCAGCAGCTTACTAGAGAACACTGAAGCTTTCTTT. Based on the CDR3 plus reference TRBV7-8 and TRBJ1-1, the full variable domain is GAGVSQSPRYKVAKRGQDVALRCDPISGHVSLFWYQQALGQGPEFLTYFQNEAQLDKSGLPSDRFFAERPEGSVSTLKIQRTQQEDSAVYLCASSLLENTEAFFGQGTRLTVV.

There are many counts of this clonotype. J is TRBJ2-7 and V is TRBV12-3 or TRBV12-4, with D perhaps TRBD1 (6 bases). V gave up 3 bases and J gave up 3 bases, with 9 bases separating them. The CDR3 covers 13 residues. The CDR3 DNA sequence: TGTGCCAGCAGTTTGGGGGCAGGCTACGAGCAGTACTTC. This sequence encodes CASSLGAGYEQYF.

The sample holds many counts of this clonotype. V usage is TRBV5-1 and J usage is TRBJ2-2, with TRBD1 identical over 8 bases. The V and J ends lost 4 bases and 10 bases, in that order; junction bases with no gene match: 9. In germline, CDR1 is SGHRS, CDR2 YFSETQ. The CDR3 is made up of 14 amino acids. CDR3: CASSPRTGFEELFF. The CDR3 bases are TGCGCCAGCAGCCCCCGGACAGGGTTTGAGGAGCTGTTTTTT. Full variable domain (rest looked up from reference TRBV5-1 and TRBJ2-2): KAGVTQTPRYLIKTRGQQVTLSCSPISGHRSVSWYQQTPGQGLQFLFEYFSETQRNKGNFPGRFSGRQFSNSRSEMNVSTLELGDSALYLCASSPRTGFEELFFGEGSRLTVL.

This clonotype appeared many times. The chain uses TRBV20-1 and TRBJ2-1; D may be TRBD2 (6 bases). The CDR3 is 13 residues long. Trimming shortened V by 3 bases and J by 7 bases, and 13 bases separated the two germline ends. Germline V gene lookup returns CDR1 DFQATT and CDR2 SNEGSKA (reference sequence). The DNA for the CDR3 is TGCAGTGCTAGCCAGACGGCGGGGAATGAGCAGTTCTTC. Encoded protein: CSASQTAGNEQFF.

This rearrangement joins TRBV3-1 to TRBJ2-2; 7 bases line up with TRBD2. V shed 7 bases, J shed 10 bases, and the junction held 21 bases outside the gene matches. CDR3 length: 17 residues. Germline CDR1 LGHDT, CDR2 YNNKEL (reference sequence). The CDR3 nucleotides read TGTGCCAGCACCCGACGTTCCGGGACTATGGGAACTCAGGAGCTGTTTTTT. Encoded protein: CASTRRSGTMGTQELFF.

The V call is TRBV20-1, the J call TRBJ2-3; D is uncertain. This CDR3 contains 14 residues. Trimming removed 6 bases from V and 0 bases from J, with 13 bases in between. The germline CDR1 and CDR2 sequences are DFQATT and SNEGSKA (reference sequence). The DNA for the CDR3 is TGCAGTGCCTATGTTTGGGTTAGCACAGATACGCAGTATTTT. Encoded protein: CSAYVWVSTDTQYF.